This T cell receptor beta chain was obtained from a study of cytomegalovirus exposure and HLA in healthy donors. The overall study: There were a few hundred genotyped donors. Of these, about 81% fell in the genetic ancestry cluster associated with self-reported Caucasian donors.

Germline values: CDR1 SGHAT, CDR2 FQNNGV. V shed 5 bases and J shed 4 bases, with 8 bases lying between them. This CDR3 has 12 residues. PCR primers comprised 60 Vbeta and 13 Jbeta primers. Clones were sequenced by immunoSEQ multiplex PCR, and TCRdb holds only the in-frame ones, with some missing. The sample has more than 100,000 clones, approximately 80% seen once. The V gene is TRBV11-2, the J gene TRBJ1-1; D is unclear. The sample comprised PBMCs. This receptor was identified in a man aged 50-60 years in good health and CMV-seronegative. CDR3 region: CASSPMATEAFF. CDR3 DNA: TGTGCCAGCAGCCCGATGGCCACTGAAGCTTTCTTT.